This T cell receptor beta chain is from a study of identical twins. V was clipped by 3 bases and J by 4 bases; unmatched bases: 8. Germline CDR1 and CDR2: SGHTA and FQGNSA. This CDR3 comprises 16 residues. TCRdb redid the calling of the 5' RACE reads with MiXCR, one entry per CDR3 protein. The sample carries 400,000 to 550,000 distinct CDR3 sequences, 20% to 25% recorded once. This clonotype has just a few counts. No antigen is known for it. General study points: Insertion counts were lower in abundant cord blood beta clonotypes, a trend that memory repertoires did not show.

This sample was shared with a second study, whose subject was T cells expressing NK-cell markers. That work contributes: Seven sequenced donors out of eight were HCMV-seropositive, one seronegative.

The receptor comes from a woman aged 18-35 years in good health. This chain joins TRBV7-2 and TRBJ2-5; 10 bases align to TRBD2. The source material was CD4+ T cells sorted from blood. CDR3 sequence reads: CASSLTLAGVGETQYF. CDR3 DNA: TGTGCCAGCAGCTTGACTCTAGCGGGAGTAGGAGAGACCCAGTACTTC.